This is a list of T cell receptor beta chains from one sample in a study of CD8+CD57+ T cells in acquired aplastic anemia. MiXCR, applied by TCRdb to the reads, yields one record per CDR3 protein. The repertoire includes 150,000 to 200,000 distinct CDR3 sequences, roughly 65% of them detected once, and 42% sits in the top ten. Specimen: sorted CD4+, CD8+, or CD8+CD57+ T cells (not recorded which) from PBMCs. The receptors originated from a human donor with aplastic anemia. The CDR3 runs from the conserved cysteine through the conserved F or W. Fields, in order: V gene, J gene, D gene, clone size, CDR3 DNA, CDR3 protein. The D gene is left open where the match is weak. Clone size is shown for a subset of rows, as once, few, many or a class of expanded clone.

v_gene: TRBV7-8; j_gene: TRBJ2-7; d_gene: TRBD1; abundance: .; CDR3nt: TGTGCCAGCAGTGAAGCCGTACCCGACAGGGGACGATACGAGCAGTACTTC; CDR3aa: CASSEAVPDRGRYEQYF
v_gene: TRBV29-1; j_gene: TRBJ1-5; d_gene: .; abundance: many; CDR3nt: TGCAGCGTTGAAGGGGTGAAGAAGCAGCCCCAGCATTTT; CDR3aa: CSVEGVKKQPQHF
v_gene: TRBV20-1; j_gene: TRBJ2-7; d_gene: TRBD1; abundance: many; CDR3nt: TGCAGTGCTAGCCAGGGGGCAAACGAGCAGTACTTC; CDR3aa: CSASQGANEQYF
v_gene: TRBV5-1; j_gene: TRBJ2-2; d_gene: .; abundance: .; CDR3nt: TGCGCCAGCAGTTCCGGACACAACACCGGGGAGCTGTTTTTT; CDR3aa: CASSSGHNTGELFF
v_gene: TRBV14; j_gene: TRBJ1-6; d_gene: .; abundance: .; CDR3nt: TGTGCCAGCAGCCAAGATTGGCAAGGGTCACCCCTCCACTTT; CDR3aa: CASSQDWQGSPLHF
v_gene: TRBV5-1; j_gene: TRBJ1-1; d_gene: .; abundance: .; CDR3nt: TGTGCCAGCAGCTCACAGACACGTAGAGCTTTCTTT; CDR3aa: CASSSQTRRAFF
v_gene: TRBV7-9; j_gene: TRBJ2-2; d_gene: .; abundance: few; CDR3nt: TGTGCCAGCAGCTTAGCGGGGCAGAAGGCCGGGGAGCTGTTTTTT; CDR3aa: CASSLAGQKAGELFF
v_gene: TRBV6-1; j_gene: TRBJ2-1; d_gene: TRBD2; abundance: .; CDR3nt: TGTGCCAGCAGTGAAGAACTAGCGGTTTACAATGAGCAGTTCTTC; CDR3aa: CASSEELAVYNEQFF
v_gene: TRBV2; j_gene: TRBJ1-6; d_gene: TRBD1; abundance: .; CDR3nt: TGTGCCAGCAGTGACGACAGGGCTGCCTATAATTCACCCCTCCACTTT; CDR3aa: CASSDDRAAYNSPLHF
v_gene: TRBV2; j_gene: TRBJ2-3; d_gene: TRBD2; abundance: few; CDR3nt: TGTGCCAGCAGTGCGGGGGTTGTAGCGGGGGCCTACAATGAGCAGTATTTT; CDR3aa: CASSAGVVAGAYNEQYF
v_gene: TRBV12-3/TRBV12-4; j_gene: TRBJ1-3; d_gene: .; abundance: many; CDR3nt: TGTGCCAGCAAAGATTCTGGAAACACCATATATTTT; CDR3aa: CASKDSGNTIYF
v_gene: TRBV24-1; j_gene: TRBJ2-2; d_gene: .; abundance: .; CDR3nt: TGTGCCACGGGACGTTTCACCGGGGAGCTGTTTTTT; CDR3aa: CATGRFTGELFF
v_gene: TRBV6-4; j_gene: TRBJ2-2; d_gene: TRBD1; abundance: .; CDR3nt: TGTGCCAGCACTGGGACAGGGTTCACCGGGGAGCTGTTTTTT; CDR3aa: CASTGTGFTGELFF
v_gene: TRBV9; j_gene: TRBJ2-3; d_gene: .; abundance: many; CDR3nt: TGTGCCAGCAGCGTAGGGCTGTGGGCTAACGGAGATACGCAGTATTTT; CDR3aa: CASSVGLWANGDTQYF
v_gene: TRBV7-8; j_gene: TRBJ2-3; d_gene: TRBD1; abundance: .; CDR3nt: TGTGCCAGCAACTACAGGGGGCGCGAAGATACGCAGTATTTT; CDR3aa: CASNYRGREDTQYF
v_gene: TRBV7-4; j_gene: TRBJ1-2; d_gene: .; abundance: .; CDR3nt: TGTGCCAGCAGCTCCCTTCGGGGACTAGCGGGCTATGGCTACACCTTC; CDR3aa: CASSSLRGLAGYGYTF
v_gene: TRBV25-1; j_gene: TRBJ1-5; d_gene: TRBD1; abundance: .; CDR3nt: TGTGCCAGCAGTGGGCAGACAGGGTCGAGCAATCAGCCCCAGCATTTT; CDR3aa: CASSGQTGSSNQPQHF
v_gene: TRBV19; j_gene: TRBJ1-1; d_gene: TRBD1; abundance: .; CDR3nt: TGTGCCAGTAGTTCTACGGGACAGGGAATGAACACTGAAGCTTTCTTT; CDR3aa: CASSSTGQGMNTEAFF
v_gene: TRBV20-1; j_gene: TRBJ2-7; d_gene: .; abundance: .; CDR3nt: TGCAGTGCTAGAGATACGGCGGCCTACGAGCAGTACTTC; CDR3aa: CSARDTAAYEQYF
v_gene: TRBV7-8; j_gene: TRBJ2-5; d_gene: TRBD1; abundance: .; CDR3nt: TGTGCCAGCAGCTTTGGACAGGGGGAGGTTGAGACCCAGTACTTC; CDR3aa: CASSFGQGEVETQYF
v_gene: TRBV7-9; j_gene: TRBJ1-3; d_gene: .; abundance: .; CDR3nt: TGTGCCAGCAGCTTACGGGGCCTTGGAAACACCATATATTTT; CDR3aa: CASSLRGLGNTIYF
v_gene: TRBV2; j_gene: TRBJ2-1; d_gene: TRBD2; abundance: few; CDR3nt: TGTGCCAGCATTCCGGAGCTAACGGGAGGGGGTGAGCAGTTCTTC; CDR3aa: CASIPELTGGGEQFF
v_gene: TRBV5-6; j_gene: TRBJ2-7; d_gene: .; abundance: .; CDR3nt: TGTGCCAGCAGCTTGGATCGCAAGCGGCTAGCGCACTCCTACGAGCAGTACTTC; CDR3aa: CASSLDRKRLAHSYEQYF
v_gene: TRBV7-6; j_gene: TRBJ1-2; d_gene: .; abundance: .; CDR3nt: TGTGCCAGCAGCTCTGGGCCAGGCTCTAACTATGGCTACACCTTC; CDR3aa: CASSSGPGSNYGYTF
v_gene: TRBV10-3; j_gene: TRBJ2-5; d_gene: TRBD1; abundance: .; CDR3nt: TGTGCCATCGGGACAGCCAACCAAGAGACCCAGTACTTC; CDR3aa: CAIGTANQETQYF
v_gene: TRBV7-9; j_gene: TRBJ2-7; d_gene: .; abundance: few; CDR3nt: TGTGCCAGCAGCTTAGTACTAGGGGACGAGCAGTACTTC; CDR3aa: CASSLVLGDEQYF
v_gene: TRBV19; j_gene: TRBJ2-2; d_gene: .; abundance: .; CDR3nt: TGTGCCAGTAGTATGCAGGGTGGCACCGGGGAGCTGTTTTTT; CDR3aa: CASSMQGGTGELFF
v_gene: TRBV20-1; j_gene: TRBJ2-7; d_gene: .; abundance: .; CDR3nt: TGCAGTGCTTCCGGGACTCAAGTCTACGAGCAGTACTTC; CDR3aa: CSASGTQVYEQYF
v_gene: TRBV5-1; j_gene: TRBJ2-1; d_gene: .; abundance: .; CDR3nt: TGCGCCAGCAGGTCTACGAGGAATGAGCAGTTCTTC; CDR3aa: CASRSTRNEQFF
v_gene: TRBV24-1; j_gene: TRBJ2-3; d_gene: TRBD2; abundance: .; CDR3nt: TGTGCCACCAGTGATTGGAGAGCGGGATCAAAGGCAGATACGCAGTATTTT; CDR3aa: CATSDWRAGSKADTQYF
v_gene: TRBV6-5; j_gene: TRBJ1-2; d_gene: .; abundance: many; CDR3nt: TGTGCCAGCACTGCGGGGTCCTATGGCTACACCTTC; CDR3aa: CASTAGSYGYTF
v_gene: TRBV5-1; j_gene: TRBJ2-7; d_gene: .; abundance: few; CDR3nt: TGTGCCAGCAGCTTAGTAGGGGTCGAGCAGTACTTC; CDR3aa: CASSLVGVEQYF
v_gene: TRBV10-3; j_gene: TRBJ1-2; d_gene: .; abundance: few; CDR3nt: TGTGCCACCGCGACAGCCGGGGGTATCTATGGCTACACCTTC; CDR3aa: CATATAGGIYGYTF
v_gene: TRBV4-1; j_gene: TRBJ2-1; d_gene: TRBD2; abundance: many; CDR3nt: TGCGCCAGCAGCCATCTCACTAGCGGGGGGACGAACAATGAGCAGTTCTTC; CDR3aa: CASSHLTSGGTNNEQFF
v_gene: TRBV7-6; j_gene: TRBJ2-1; d_gene: .; abundance: .; CDR3nt: TGTGCCAGCAGCTTAGCGCCGGGGGCAACTAATGAGCAGTTCTTC; CDR3aa: CASSLAPGATNEQFF
v_gene: TRBV20-1; j_gene: TRBJ1-4; d_gene: TRBD1; abundance: .; CDR3nt: TGCAGTGCTTCGGACAGGGGAGGTGAAAAACTGTTTTTT; CDR3aa: CSASDRGGEKLFF
v_gene: TRBV19; j_gene: TRBJ2-4; d_gene: .; abundance: .; CDR3nt: TGTGCCAGTAGTTGGTCTACCGGGGACATTCAGTACTTC; CDR3aa: CASSWSTGDIQYF
v_gene: TRBV2; j_gene: TRBJ2-2; d_gene: TRBD1; abundance: .; CDR3nt: TGTGCCAGCGCCCAGGGGGACAGGAGCACCGGGGAGCTGTTTTTT; CDR3aa: CASAQGDRSTGELFF
v_gene: TRBV4-1; j_gene: TRBJ2-7; d_gene: .; abundance: many; CDR3nt: TGCGCCAGCAGCCAAGATTTTACGTACGAGCAGTACTTC; CDR3aa: CASSQDFTYEQYF
v_gene: TRBV7-2; j_gene: TRBJ1-1; d_gene: .; abundance: few; CDR3nt: TGTGCCAGCAGCTTAACGGGGGGCAGTAACACTGAAGCTTTCTTT; CDR3aa: CASSLTGGSNTEAFF
v_gene: TRBV7-9; j_gene: TRBJ2-5; d_gene: TRBD1; abundance: .; CDR3nt: TGTGCCAGCAGCGGTGCCAGGGGGCAGGAGACCCAGTACTTC; CDR3aa: CASSGARGQETQYF
v_gene: TRBV5-1; j_gene: TRBJ1-1; d_gene: .; abundance: .; CDR3nt: TGCGCCAGCAGGGGAGAAACTGAAGCTTTCTTT; CDR3aa: CASRGETEAFF
v_gene: TRBV7-7; j_gene: TRBJ1-5; d_gene: .; abundance: few; CDR3nt: TGTGCTAGCAGCTTAAGGCAGGGGCAGAGGCACAATCAGCCCCAGCATTTT; CDR3aa: CASSLRQGQRHNQPQHF
v_gene: TRBV24-1; j_gene: TRBJ2-6; d_gene: .; abundance: .; CDR3nt: TGTGCCACCAGTGCTGAGAGCTCTGGGGCCAACGTCCTGACTTTC; CDR3aa: CATSAESSGANVLTF